The following is a T cell receptor beta chain sequence with its context. Its antigen is currently unknown. The sample comes from a study of cytomegalovirus exposure and HLA in healthy donors. Whole-study findings and limits: An analysis that was carried out later associated 16,951 TCR beta sequences with HLA alleles at 0.05 false discovery rate.

The study ran its PCR with 60 Vbeta and 13 Jbeta primers. Sequenced by immunoSEQ multiplex PCR; TCRdb stores in-frame clones only, minus some. This table has 190,000 or so clones, roughly 80% appearing once. V was trimmed by 2 bases and J by 5 bases, leaving 11 bases between them. From germline, CDR1 is SGHRS and CDR2 YFSETQ. This CDR3 is built from 14 residues. Sample: PBMCs. The source is a boy between 10 and 17 years old in good health and CMV-seronegative. The chain recombines TRBV5-1 with TRBJ1-5; D gene uncertain. CDR3 amino acids: CASSFTTGDQPQHF. The CDR3 DNA reads TGCGCCAGCAGCTTTACCACGGGAGATCAGCCCCAGCATTTT.